This T cell receptor (beta chain) comes out of a study of blood T cell repertoires in COVID-19. For the study at large: Donors in the United States, Italy and Spain gave samples during acute or convalescent COVID-19. Sample material is recorded as cDNA or gDNA derived from T cells, B-cell-depleted T cells, or PBMCs.

Trimming cost V 6 bases and J 2 bases; bases outside gene matches: 4. The CDR3 is 14 amino acids. From germline, CDR1 is SGHTA and CDR2 FQGNSA. In the study's own analysis: Quantification of nucleated cells was approximated via reference gene primer amplification. The assay was immunoSEQ multiplex PCR, and TCRdb's table has in-frame clones only and misses some. V and J calls and clone size are as listed in that table; D and trimming were resolved from the DNA. This table holds over 85,000 clones, about 90% found once. Sequencing was performed on peripheral blood. This TCR was sampled from a woman between 45 and 65 years old with COVID-19, enrolled during active disease. The rearrangement uses TRBV7-2 and TRBJ1-5, with 7 bases identical to TRBD1. CDR3 DNA: TGTGCCAGCAGAAACAGGGGTGGCAATCAGCCCCAGCATTTT. Its protein is CASRNRGGNQPQHF.